This T cell receptor (beta chain) was observed in a study of T cell responses to AZD1222 COVID-19 vaccine (dated by TCRdb to about 2021). General notes on the study: AZD1222 recipients given second doses at about 4 weeks or at about 12 weeks were pooled, since spike-specific TCR depth and breadth were not found to differ between the two schedules. A total of more than 230 trial participants underwent TCR sequencing, of whom nearly 210 received two doses of AZD1222 and some 25 received two doses of the MenACWY control vaccine. Enrollment into the trials was organized by age into subgroups of 18-55, 56-69 and 70-plus years, and those subgroups contained about 160, 30 and 59 TCR-sequenced participants, respectively.

Findings and caveats that apply to the study as a whole: Reportedly, almost half of the unique spike-specific TCRs recognized epitopes lying outside the regions that are mutated in the B.1.351 and B.1.1.7 variants. Participants were mostly white British and included more females than males, and it was suggested by the authors that clonal diversity may have been underestimated. The vaccine-associated CD4 TCRs covered the entire spike protein, and the dominant responses fell in regions 160-218 and 743-854. Spike-specific TCR breadth and depth rose significantly after two AZD1222 doses compared with day 0 and with MenACWY recipients. Because no samples from the day 14 peak response were available, repertoires could be characterized only after the peak T cell response. Only five to seven AZD1222 recipients were SARS-CoV-2 seropositive at baseline, limiting conclusions about previously exposed vaccinees. In the small 56-69-year group, the increase in depth fell short of significance, most likely because of low power.

The CDR3 regions of human TCRbeta chains were analyzed by immunosequencing. In the original analysis: TCRs in the repertoires were compared against a reference library of SARS-CoV-2-specific TCRs that had been generated with the MIRA antigen-specificity platform. Breadth meant the fraction of unique TCRs that were SARS-CoV-2-associated, whereas depth meant the fraction of total T cells that were SARS-CoV-2-associated. Using the MIRA data, each spike-specific TCR was mapped to the spike region that the TCR reacts to and placed in a CD4 or CD8 class. Log10-transformed breadth and depth values were compared by one-way ANOVA with Sidak's multiple comparisons tests. What TCRdb holds here is the immuneACCESS table cut down to in-frame rearrangements. Part of the clones is not present; checked against another copy, under half of the missing clones reflect an unresolved V gene, and the others are unexplained. Clone size and the V and J calls come from that table; the DNA yielded D and trimming. The sample data list over 75,000 clones, and around 90% of these were observed just once. The ten most abundant clones make up over 2% of the sample.

Taken with the paper, the label for time point translates to: baseline before first vaccination. Samples from vaccinated people were obtained from the UK trials COV001 and COV002, which included a single-blind randomized controlled phase 2/3 trial of AZD1222 (ChAdOx1 nCoV-19) in healthy adults. For TCRbeta chain sequencing, PBMC samples from trial participants were taken at day 0 and at day 28 after the second dose. In regard to this clone: The specificity of this receptor is unknown. No clone much larger than this one lies a single base away; base qualities are absent.

The CDR3 covers 14 residues, taking in both the cysteine and the phenylalanine. Only the CDR3 portion is preserved as DNA: 42 bases, with reading frame beginning at the first base. After removal of 5 bases from V and 5 bases from J, the junction retains 7 bases not matched to a gene. The germline V gene specifies MNHEY as CDR1 and SVGAGI as CDR2. The starting material was peripheral blood, obtained on day 0 of AZD1222 vaccination. This clonotype originated in an adult in good health. The V gene is TRBV6-5 and the J gene is TRBJ1-1, with 8 bases in between that match TRBD1. The DNA sequence is as follows: TGTGCCAGCAGTAGCAGGGGGCGCAGGACTGAAGCTTTCTTT. This encodes CASSSRGRRTEAFF.